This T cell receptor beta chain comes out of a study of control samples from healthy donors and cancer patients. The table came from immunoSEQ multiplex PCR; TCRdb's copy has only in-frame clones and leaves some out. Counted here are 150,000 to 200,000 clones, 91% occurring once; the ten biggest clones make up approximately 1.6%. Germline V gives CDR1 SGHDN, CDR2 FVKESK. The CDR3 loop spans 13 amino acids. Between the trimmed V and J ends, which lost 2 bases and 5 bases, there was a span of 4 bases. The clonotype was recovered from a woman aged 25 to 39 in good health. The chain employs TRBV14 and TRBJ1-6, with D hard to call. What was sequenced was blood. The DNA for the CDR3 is TGTGCCAGCAGCCAATACAATAATTCACCCCTCCACTTT. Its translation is CASSQYNNSPLHF.